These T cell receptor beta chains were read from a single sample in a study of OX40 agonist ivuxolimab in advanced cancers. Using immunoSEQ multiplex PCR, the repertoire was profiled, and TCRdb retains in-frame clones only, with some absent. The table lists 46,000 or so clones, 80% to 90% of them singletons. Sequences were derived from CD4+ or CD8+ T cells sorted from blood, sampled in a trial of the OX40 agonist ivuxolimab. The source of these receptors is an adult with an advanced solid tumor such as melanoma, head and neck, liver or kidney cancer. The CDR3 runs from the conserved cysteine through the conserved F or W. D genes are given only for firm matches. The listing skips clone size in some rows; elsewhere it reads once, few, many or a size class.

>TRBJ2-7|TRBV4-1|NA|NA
TGCGCCAGCAGCCAAGATCTTGCAGGAAGCTCCTACGAGCAGTACTTC
CASSQDLAGSSYEQYF
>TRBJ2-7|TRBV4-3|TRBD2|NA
TGCGCCAGCAGCCAAGTGGCTAGCGGGAGCTACGAGCAGTACTTC
CASSQVASGSYEQYF
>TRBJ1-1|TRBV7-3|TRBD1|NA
TGTGCCAGCAGCTCCTACGACAGGGTCGACACTGAAGCTTTCTTT
CASSSYDRVDTEAFF
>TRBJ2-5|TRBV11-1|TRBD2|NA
TGTGCCAGCAGCCTCCCCTTAACTAGCGGGGGTTACCAAGAGACCCAGTACTTC
CASSLPLTSGGYQETQYF
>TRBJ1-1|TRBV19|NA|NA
TGTGCCAGTAGTATAGATGGGGGGAGTAAAGCTTTCTTT
CASSIDGGSKAFF
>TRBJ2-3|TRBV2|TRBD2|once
TGTGCCAGCAGTGAAACTAGCGTTACGCAGTATTTT
CASSETSVTQYF
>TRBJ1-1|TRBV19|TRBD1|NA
TGTGCCAGTAGTGACCCGGGACAGCCGGTAGTGAACACTGAAGCTTTCTTT
CASSDPGQPVVNTEAFF
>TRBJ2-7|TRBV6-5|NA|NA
TGTGCCAGCAGCTTAGAGGGCTACGAGCAGTACTTC
CASSLEGYEQYF
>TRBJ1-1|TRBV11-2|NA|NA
TGTGCCAGCAGCCAAGAAGGTTGGGGGGTCTTGAACACTGAAGCTTTCTTT
CASSQEGWGVLNTEAFF
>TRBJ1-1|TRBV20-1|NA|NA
TGCAGTGCTCAGGACGGTAGGGCTTTCTTT
CSAQDGRAFF
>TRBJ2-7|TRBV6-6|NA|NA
TGTGCCAGCAGCCTGGGAACTGCGGGCTACGAGCAGTACTTC
CASSLGTAGYEQYF
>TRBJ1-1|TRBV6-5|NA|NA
TGTGCCAGCAGTTACGGCCAGGGAGGGCTCCCCACTGAAGCTTTCTTT
CASSYGQGGLPTEAFF
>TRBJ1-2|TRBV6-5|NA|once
TGTGCCAGCAGTACACCCGTTGGCTACACCTTC
CASSTPVGYTF
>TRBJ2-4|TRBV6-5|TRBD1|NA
TGTGCCAGCAGCGACAGGGGAAAAGAGGACATTCAGTACTTC
CASSDRGKEDIQYF
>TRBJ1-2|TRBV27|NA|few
TGTGCCAGCAGTCCCGGTGGCTATGGCTACACCTTC
CASSPGGYGYTF
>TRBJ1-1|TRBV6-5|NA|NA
TGTGCCAGCAGTTACGGAACTGAAGCTTTCTTT
CASSYGTEAFF
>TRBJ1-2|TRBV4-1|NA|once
TGCGCCAGCAGCCAAGGGGATTATTATGGCTACACCTTC
CASSQGDYYGYTF
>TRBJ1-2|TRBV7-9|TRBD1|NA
TGTGCCAGCAGCTTATTAAACCGGGACAGGAATGGCTACACCTTC
CASSLLNRDRNGYTF
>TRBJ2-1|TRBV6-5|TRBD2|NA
TGTGCCTCCTCCGGGGGGTCTTACTACAATGAGCAGTTCTTC
CASSGGSYYNEQFF
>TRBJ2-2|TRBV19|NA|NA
TGTGCCAGTAGTTCGGTTCCTCCGAACACCGGGGAGCTGTTTTTT
CASSSVPPNTGELFF
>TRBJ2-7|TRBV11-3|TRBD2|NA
TGTGCCAGCAGCTTAGGGACTAGCGGGAGCTTTTTCTACTACGAGCAGTACTTC
CASSLGTSGSFFYYEQYF
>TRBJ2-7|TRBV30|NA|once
TGTGCCTGGAGTGCGGAGGAGCTCTACGAGCAGTACTTC
CAWSAEELYEQYF
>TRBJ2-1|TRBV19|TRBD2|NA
TGTGCCGCCGCTCTAGCGGGAGGGCCTAATGAGCAGTTCTTC
CAAALAGGPNEQFF
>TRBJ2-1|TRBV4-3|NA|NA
TGCGCCAGCAGCCTCAGACTAGACCCCTCCTACAATGAGCAGTTCTTC
CASSLRLDPSYNEQFF
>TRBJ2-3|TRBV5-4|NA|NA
TGTGCCAGCAGCTTGTACAAGCGGTGGGTCCCAGATACGCAGTATTTT
CASSLYKRWVPDTQYF
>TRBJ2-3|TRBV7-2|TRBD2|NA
TGTGCCAGCAGCTTAGCCTGGGCTAGCGGGAGGGCCAGCCCAGATACGCAGTATTTT
CASSLAWASGRASPDTQYF
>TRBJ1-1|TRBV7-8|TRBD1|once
TGTGCCAGCGACAGGGGGGTCGAGGGAGGCACTGAAGCTTTCTTT
CASDRGVEGGTEAFF
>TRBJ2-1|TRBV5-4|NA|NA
TGTGCCAGCAGCTCGGAAGCGGATGAGCAGTTCTTC
CASSSEADEQFF